The 29 T cell receptor beta chains below come from one sample, sequenced in a study of OX40 agonist ivuxolimab in advanced cancers. Only in-frame clones appear in the TCRdb table, and some are missing; sequencing was by immunoSEQ multiplex PCR. The table lists tens of thousands of clones, 82% of them singletons, with roughly a tenth in the top ten. The input for sequencing was CD4+ or CD8+ T cells sorted from blood, taken in a trial of the OX40 agonist ivuxolimab. The source of these receptors is an adult with an advanced solid tumor such as melanoma, head and neck, liver or kidney cancer.

This sequence joins TRBV7-9 and TRBJ2-6, with D possibly being TRBD1 (5 bases). Germline V lookup: CDR1 SEHNR, CDR2 FQNEAQ (reference sequence). V lost 1 base, J lost 0 bases, and 10 bases lay in between. This CDR3 has 17 amino acids. The CDR3 DNA reads as TGTGCCAGCAGCTTAGAAACAGGCAACTCTGGGGCCAACGTCCTGACTTTC. Residues: CASSLETGNSGANVLTF.

The rearrangement uses TRBV7-3 and TRBJ2-5, with TRBD1 identical over 12 bases. The germline gives CDR1 SGHTA, CDR2 FQGTGA. V was clipped by 4 bases and J by 5 bases; unmatched bases: 11. The CDR3 runs 17 residues. For the CDR3, the DNA is TGTGCCAGCAGCTCCGGACCGGGACAGGGGGCAGGGGAGACCCAGTACTTC. It yields the protein CASSSGPGQGAGETQYF.

The genes are TRBV11-3 and TRBJ2-7, with unresolved D. CDR1 is SGHNT, CDR2 YENEEA, per germline. Trimming shortened V by 1 base and J by 0 bases, and 7 bases separated the two germline ends. The CDR3 contains 14 residues. CDR3 nucleotide sequence: TGTGCCAGCAGCTTAGGGGCATCCTCCTACGAGCAGTACTTC. Amino acids: CASSLGASSYEQYF. The entire variable domain, with the rest obtained from reference TRBV11-3 and TRBJ2-7, is as follows: EAGVVQSPRYKIIEKKQPVAFWCNPISGHNTLYWYLQNLGQGPELLIRYENEEAVDDSQLPKDRFSAERLKGVDSTLKIQPAELGDSAVYLCASSLGASSYEQYFGPGTRLTVT.

The chain has TRBV18 and TRBJ2-5, with 8 bases identical to TRBD2. The CDR3 runs 15 residues. Germline trimming cut 0 bases from V and 5 bases from J; bases unmatched to any gene: 5. Germline V gene data show CDR1 as KGHSH and CDR2 as LQKENI. The CDR3 DNA reads TGTGCCAGCTCACCACCGCACGGGGGGGACGAGACCCAGTACTTC. This translates into CASSPPHGGDETQYF.

This clone has just a few counts. The chain links TRBV2 to TRBJ2-7; TRBD2 aligns across 8 bases. Germline lookup yields CDR1 SNHLY and CDR2 FYNNEI. CDR3 length equals 15 residues. V dropped 3 bases and J dropped 2; count of bases not matched to a gene: 6. CDR3 in amino acids: CASSDPGTRAYEQYF. As DNA, the CDR3 is TGTGCCAGCAGTGATCCAGGGACTAGGGCCTACGAGCAGTACTTC.

This clone was observed a few times. The CDR3: CASTPSGSSYNEQFF. The CDR3 DNA follows: TGTGCCAGCACCCCCAGCGGGAGCTCCTACAATGAGCAGTTCTTC. This chain uses TRBV7-2 with TRBJ2-1, with 8 bases fitting TRBD2. The junction had 5 bases not matched to a gene; V was cut back by 7 bases and J by 0 bases. CDR3 length equals 15 residues. CDR1 and CDR2 from the germline V gene are SGHTA and FQGNSA.

The sample holds one count of this clone. The chain links TRBV4-3 to TRBJ2-1; 8 bases agree with TRBD2. The CDR3 sequence is 15 residues long. Germline trimming cut 1 base from V and 5 bases from J; bases unmatched to any gene: 4. Germline V gives CDR1 LGHNA, CDR2 YSLEER. CDR3 nucleotides: TGCGCCAGCAGCCAAGTGATAGCGGGAAACAATGAGCAGTTCTTC. Its protein is CASSQVIAGNNEQFF.

The chain is built from TRBV6-5 and TRBJ1-1, with D maybe TRBD1 (6 bases). This CDR3 region has 13 residues. Deletions cut 2 bases from V and 6 bases from J, with 10 bases between. Germline CDR1 MNHEY, CDR2 SVGAGI. This chain's CDR3 is CASSYKGVAEAFF. The CDR3 DNA reads TGTGCCAGCAGTTACAAGGGGGTGGCTGAAGCTTTCTTT.

This chain links TRBV27 with TRBJ1-1, with a possible D match to TRBD1 (6 bases). With 6 bases removed from V and 3 bases from J, the gap between germline ends came to 17 bases. This CDR3 is 15 amino acids long. CDR1 is MNHEY and CDR2 is SMNVEV in the germline V gene (reference sequence). Here the CDR3 reads CASRENTGIHTEAFF. CDR3 DNA: TGTGCCAGCAGGGAGAATACAGGGATTCACACTGAAGCTTTCTTT.

The chain recombines TRBV7-8 with TRBJ1-3, with D possibly TRBD1 on 5 matching bases. V lost 5 bases to trimming and J lost 1 base, with 9 bases between them. The CDR3 runs 14 residues. Germline V gene data show CDR1 as SGHVS and CDR2 as FQNEAQ. The CDR3: CASSPGFSGNTIYF. CDR3 sequence (DNA): TGTGCCAGCAGCCCAGGGTTTTCTGGAAACACCATATATTTT. Supplemented by reference TRBV7-8 and TRBJ1-3, the full variable domain reads GAGVSQSPRYKVAKRGQDVALRCDPISGHVSLFWYQQALGQGPEFLTYFQNEAQLDKSGLPSDRFFAERPEGSVSTLKIQRTQQEDSAVYLCASSPGFSGNTIYFGEGSWLTVV.

The genes are TRBV2 and TRBJ2-1; TRBD2 might be the D (5 bases). Trimming shortened V by 7 bases and J by 5 bases, and 12 bases separated the two germline ends. This CDR3 has 13 residues. Germline V gives CDR1 SNHLY, CDR2 FYNNEI. CDR3 DNA: TGTGCCAGCACTATTGGACTGAACAATGAGCAGTTCTTC. This gives the protein CASTIGLNNEQFF.

The rearrangement joins TRBV6-1 to TRBJ2-3; D remains unclear. The ends were cut back, 3 bases at V and 0 bases at J, with 10 bases in the middle. The CDR3 is 15 amino acids. CDR1 MNHNS and CDR2 SASEGT come from the germline V gene. The CDR3 reads CASSEVVSSTDTQYF. In DNA form, the CDR3 reads TGTGCCAGCAGTGAGGTAGTTTCGAGCACAGATACGCAGTATTTT.

This chain's CDR3 is CASSIRDRGVGELFF. As DNA, the CDR3 is TGTGCCAGTAGTATAAGAGACCGAGGGGTCGGGGAGCTGTTTTTT. The rearrangement uses TRBV19 and TRBJ2-2; the D call may be TRBD1 or TRBD2 (5 bases each). The V gene lost 2 bases and the J gene lost 7 bases, with 14 bases spanning the gap. The CDR3 covers 15 residues. From germline, CDR1 is LNHDA and CDR2 SQIVND (reference sequence).

The rearrangement uses TRBV28 and TRBJ2-3; a possible D gene is TRBD2 (6 bases). The CDR3 consists of 14 residues. Trimming removed 8 bases at V and 4 bases at J, with 16 bases between. Germline loops: CDR1 MDHEN, CDR2 SYDVKM. CDR3 DNA: TGTGCCAGCGTCAAGCGGGTGGGGGCAGATACGCAGTATTTT. Translating it yields CASVKRVGADTQYF.

This chain connects TRBV18 to TRBJ2-3; tentative D call: TRBD1 (5 bases). This CDR3 has 14 amino acids. The germline V gene has CDR1 KGHSH and CDR2 LQKENI. V was cut by 2 bases and J by 1 base, with 7 bases left in between. Here the CDR3 DNA reads TGTGCCAGCTCACCAGGGGCCGGCACAGATACGCAGTATTTT. It is translated as CASSPGAGTDTQYF.

The chain uses TRBV4-1 and TRBJ2-5; the D call may be TRBD1 or TRBD2 (5 bases each). With 0 bases removed from V and 6 bases from J, the gap between germline ends came to 8 bases. CDR1 MGHRA and CDR2 YSYEKL come from the germline V gene. This CDR3 is built from 13 residues. The CDR3: CASSQEKGQTQYF. The CDR3 region has the DNA TGCGCCAGCAGCCAAGAGAAGGGACAGACCCAGTACTTC.

The chain is built from TRBV27 and TRBJ2-7; D gene unclear. Deletions cut 2 bases from V and 5 bases from J, with 13 bases between. The CDR3 totals 14 residues. CDR1 is MNHEY and CDR2 is SMNVEV in the germline V gene (reference sequence). CDR3 in DNA: TGTGCCAGCAGTTTACAAGGGTCTTTCAACGAGCAGTACTTC. Encoded protein: CASSLQGSFNEQYF.

The genes are TRBV5-1 and TRBJ2-2, with 8 bases matching TRBD2. Germline V lookup: CDR1 SGHRS, CDR2 YFSETQ. With V trimmed by 1 base and J by 4 bases, 6 bases remained unmatched. The CDR3 spans 16 residues. CDR3 sequence reads: CASSLIAGLFTGELFF. DNA for the CDR3: TGCGCCAGCAGCTTGATAGCGGGATTGTTCACCGGGGAGCTGTTTTTT.

This chain links TRBV18 with TRBJ1-5, with D perhaps matching TRBD1 (5 bases). Germline V gene data show CDR1 as KGHSH and CDR2 as LQKENI. The CDR3 sequence is 13 residues long. V lost 3 bases, J lost 5 bases, and 8 bases lay in between. CDR3 sequence (DNA): TGTGCCAGCTCACCGTCGGGGGATCAGCCCCAGCATTTT. Translating gives CASSPSGDQPQHF.

This chain joins TRBV9 and TRBJ1-2; 9 nucleotides agree with TRBD1. The ends lost 5 bases at V and 1 base at J; junction bases unmatched: 6. CDR1 SGDLS and CDR2 YYNGEE come from the germline V gene. This CDR3 comprises 15 residues. DNA for the CDR3: TGTGCCAGCAGTCGACGGGGACAGGGTAACTATGGCTACACCTTC. Protein product: CASSRRGQGNYGYTF. The whole variable domain, remainder taken from reference TRBV9 and TRBJ1-2, is DSGVTQTPKHLITATGQRVTLRCSPRSGDLSVYWYQQSLDQGLQFLIQYYNGEERAKGNILERFSAQQFPDLHSELNLSSLELGDSALYFCASSRRGQGNYGYTFGSGTRLTVV.

This clone was seen more than once but under ten times. A junction boundary mismatches the germline segment, possibly from a read error. This chain joins TRBV7-2 and TRBJ1-3, with D maybe TRBD1 (5 bases). From germline, CDR1 is SGHTA and CDR2 FQGNSA. The CDR3 has 15 residues. The CDR3 nucleotides read TGTGCCAGCAGCTTTGTCGCAGGGTCTGAAAACACCATATATTTT. The encoded protein is CASSFVAGSENTIYF.

The CDR3 coding sequence is TGCGCCAGCAGCTTGGGCCCTACAAGGAGGGACACCGGGGAGCTGTTTTTT. Protein sequence: CASSLGPTRRDTGELFF. This sequence joins TRBV5-1 and TRBJ2-2; D is perhaps TRBD2 (6 bases). V was pared by 0 bases and J by 3 bases, with 15 bases between. Germline V gene lookup returns CDR1 SGHRS and CDR2 YFSETQ. The CDR3 covers 17 residues.

The genes are TRBV6-4 and TRBJ2-1, with 7 bases identical to TRBD2. Germline trimming cut 2 bases from V and 5 bases from J; bases unmatched to any gene: 0. There are 13 residues in the CDR3. CDR1 MRHNA and CDR2 SNTAGT come from the germline V gene. CDR3 coding DNA: TGTGCCAGCAGTGACGGGAGGGACAATGAGCAGTTCTTC. Translating it yields CASSDGRDNEQFF.

This clone was seen only once. The J gene is TRBJ2-2, the V gene TRBV6-4; a weak D match, TRBD1 (6 bases). Trimming stripped 8 bases from V and 5 bases from J, with 15 bases between. Germline V gives CDR1 MRHNA, CDR2 SNTAGT. The CDR3 spans 14 residues. The DNA for the CDR3 is TGTGCCAGCCGACCTACAGGGTTGACCGGGGAGCTGTTTTTT. It codes for CASRPTGLTGELFF.

The chain joins TRBV6-1 to TRBJ2-7; TRBD1 matches at 9 bases. V dropped 1 base and J dropped 3; count of bases not matched to a gene: 10. CDR1 is MNHNS, CDR2 SASEGT, per germline. The CDR3 length is 17 residues. The chain's CDR3 is CASSEEDRGDQFYEQYV. The CDR3 DNA follows: TGTGCCAGCAGTGAAGAGGACAGGGGAGACCAATTCTACGAGCAGTACGTC.

The chain recombines TRBV30 with TRBJ1-1; 7 bases line up with TRBD1. The CDR3 spans 12 residues. V was pared by 8 bases and J by 11 bases, with 14 bases of the junction left unmatched. Per the germline V gene, CDR1 is GTSNPN and CDR2 is SVGIG (reference sequence). In DNA, the CDR3 is TGTGCCCAAGGGACAGAGACCCCTGGGGCTTTCTTT. It is translated as CAQGTETPGAFF.

V and J are TRBV2 and TRBJ2-5; 10 bases map to TRBD1. Trimming removed 2 bases from V and 2 bases from J; junction bases left unmatched: 5. The germline gives CDR1 SNHLY, CDR2 FYNNEI. The CDR3 runs 16 residues. Here the CDR3 reads CASSEPRTGGQETQYF. Written as DNA, the CDR3 is TGTGCCAGCAGTGAACCCCGGACAGGGGGGCAAGAGACCCAGTACTTC. Combining the CDR3 with reference TRBV2 and TRBJ2-5 gives the whole variable domain EPEVTQTPSHQVTQMGQEVILRCVPISNHLYFYWYRQILGQKVEFLVSFYNNEISEKSEIFDDQFSVERPDGSNFTLKIRSTKLEDSAMYFCASSEPRTGGQETQYFGPGTRLLVL.

This clone is large. This chain links TRBV5-6 with TRBJ1-2, with D tentatively TRBD1 (5 bases). Germline values: CDR1 SGHDT, CDR2 YYEEEE. CDR3 size: 16 residues. V dropped 4 bases and J dropped 4 bases, with 20 bases sitting between them. CDR3 DNA: TGTGCCAGCAGCGCGGGGGAAAGCACAGGCGGCTATGGCTACACCTTC. Translation: CASSAGESTGGYGYTF.

The rearrangement links TRBV28 to TRBJ2-7; D call uncertain. This CDR3 comprises 13 residues. CDR1 MDHEN and CDR2 SYDVKM come from the germline V gene. V lost 4 bases and J lost 1, with 8 bases in between. The CDR3 DNA is TGTGCCAGCAGTTCTCCGGCTTCCTACGAGCAGTACGTC. Translation: CASSSPASYEQYV.